These T cell receptor beta chains were read from a single sample in a study of blood T cell repertoires in COVID-19. Generated by immunoSEQ multiplex PCR, the TCRdb table keeps only in-frame clones and is missing some. Counted here are over 55,000 clones, about 68% occurring once; the ten biggest clones make up 35% to 45%. The sequencing input was peripheral blood. These TCRs come from a woman aged 70 to 79 with acute or convalescent COVID-19. CDR3s include the opening cysteine and the closing phenylalanine or tryptophan. D genes are given only for firm matches. Only part of the rows carry a size: once, few, many, or a class if the clone is expanded.

d_call j_call clone_size v_call cdr3_aa cdr3_nt
. TRBJ1-6 . TRBV6-5 CATDSRSYNSPLHF TGTGCCACGGACAGCCGCTCCTATAATTCACCCCTCCACTTT
TRBD2 TRBJ2-1 . TRBV19 CASSIIAGDNEQFF TGTGCCAGTAGTATAATAGCGGGGGACAATGAGCAGTTCTTC
. TRBJ2-3 . TRBV30 CAWSQGPTDTQYF TGTGCCTGGAGTCAGGGTCCCACAGATACGCAGTATTTT
. TRBJ1-5 . TRBV4-1 CASSLEVGGSNQPQHF TGCGCCAGCAGCCTAGAGGTGGGCGGGAGCAATCAGCCCCAGCATTTT
TRBD2 TRBJ2-3 . TRBV7-9 CASSLIAGATKQDTQYF TGTGCCAGCAGCTTAATAGCGGGGGCTACCAAACAGGATACGCAGTATTTT
. TRBJ2-2 . TRBV4-2 CASSQGRTSRGTGELFF TGTGCCAGCAGCCAAGGACGGACGTCAAGGGGAACCGGGGAGCTGTTTTTT
. TRBJ2-7 . TRBV7-2 CASSLGGGIFDEQYF TGTGCCAGCAGCTTAGGGGGCGGGATTTTTGACGAGCAGTACTTC
. TRBJ1-3 . TRBV5-1 CASSSGVPGNTIYF TGCGCCAGCAGCTCGGGGGTTCCTGGAAACACCATATATTTT
. TRBJ2-1 . TRBV9 CASSATQGGATYNEQFF TGTGCCAGCAGCGCTACCCAGGGGGGTGCTACCTACAATGAGCAGTTCTTC
. TRBJ2-7 . TRBV7-9 CASSPGDEQYF TGTGCCAGCAGCCCGGGGGACGAGCAGTACTTC
. TRBJ1-1 . TRBV6-2/TRBV6-3 CASSLGFEAFF TGTGCCAGCAGCCTCGGGTTTGAAGCTTTCTTT
. TRBJ2-4 . TRBV27 CASSSSQEGKNIQYF TGTGCCAGCAGCTCCAGCCAGGAGGGCAAAAACATTCAGTACTTC
. TRBJ1-2 . TRBV19 CASTGTGETYGYTF TGTGCCAGTACCGGGACGGGAGAAACCTACGGCTACACCTTC
TRBD1 TRBJ2-1 once TRBV5-1 CASSSGQGALVHEQFF TGCGCCAGCAGCTCGGGACAGGGGGCGTTGGTCCATGAGCAGTTCTTC
. TRBJ1-1 . TRBV7-6 CASSSNLNTEAFF TGTGCCAGCAGCTCGAACTTGAACACTGAAGCTTTCTTT
. TRBJ2-3 . TRBV12-3/TRBV12-4 CASSLMYTDTQYF TGTGCCAGCAGTTTAATGTACACAGATACGCAGTATTTT
. TRBJ2-5 . TRBV2 CASEVETQYF TGTGCCAGCGAGGTAGAGACCCAGTACTTC
. TRBJ1-1 . TRBV3-1/TRBV3-2 CASRDRTETALAFF TGTGCCAGCAGAGACCGGACAGAGACCGCCTTAGCTTTCTTT
TRBD2 TRBJ2-3 . TRBV19 CSTGGFGTDTQYF TGTTCAACGGGAGGGTTTGGCACAGATACGCAGTATTTT
. TRBJ2-4 . TRBV19 CASDGGRLAKNIQYF TGTGCCAGCGATGGGGGCAGACTAGCCAAAAACATTCAGTACTTC
. TRBJ1-1 . TRBV5-1 CASSLGPGNTEAFF TGCGCCAGCAGCTTAGGTCCGGGGAACACTGAAGCTTTCTTT
TRBD1 TRBJ1-5 once TRBV7-2 CASSHRGGSNQPQHF TGTGCCAGCAGCCACAGGGGAGGTAGCAATCAGCCCCAGCATTTT
TRBD1 TRBJ1-2 . TRBV5-1 CASSLAEDRAYGYTF TGCGCCAGCAGCTTGGCCGAGGACAGGGCCTATGGCTACACCTTC
TRBD1 TRBJ1-2 . TRBV12-3/TRBV12-4 CASGDSYGYTF TGTGCCAGCGGGGACAGCTATGGCTACACCTTC
TRBD2 TRBJ2-1 . TRBV6-4 CASSGLAGGPHEQFF TGTGCCAGCAGTGGGCTAGCGGGAGGGCCCCATGAGCAGTTCTTC
TRBD1 TRBJ1-1 . TRBV19 CASSAGDRGSEAFF TGTGCCAGTAGTGCGGGGGACAGGGGGAGTGAAGCTTTCTTT
. TRBJ1-3 few TRBV3-1/TRBV3-2 CASSPDARNTIYF TGTGCCAGCAGCCCCGATGCGAGAAACACCATATATTTT
TRBD2 TRBJ2-1 . TRBV3-1/TRBV3-2 CASSHRGESEQFF TGTGCCAGCAGCCACCGGGGGGAAAGTGAGCAGTTCTTC
TRBD1 TRBJ1-1 . TRBV10-3 CAISNRGLGTEAFF TGTGCCATCAGCAACAGGGGGCTCGGGACTGAAGCTTTCTTT